The 10 T cell receptor beta chains below come from one sample, sequenced in a study of blood T cell repertoires in COVID-19. Profiled with immunoSEQ multiplex PCR; TCRdb holds only in-frame clones, not every one. This sample yields around 250,000 clones, of which around 84% are seen a single time; 5% belongs to the top ten. Sequencing input: PBMCs or T cells enriched from blood (not recorded which). The source of these receptors is a man in his forties who had been exposed to COVID-19.

The chain is built from TRBV5-5 and TRBJ2-1; TRBD2 matches 8 bases. Unmatched junction bases numbered 7, after V lost 6 bases and J lost 5 bases. CDR3 length: 14 amino acids. Germline CDR1 reads SGHKS; CDR2 reads YYEKEE (reference sequence). CDR3 DNA sequence: TGTGCCAGCACCCCGGGGGGGGACGACAATGAGCAGTTCTTC. Protein product: CASTPGGDDNEQFF.

The chain recombines TRBV11-2 with TRBJ2-3; D may be TRBD2 (6 bases). The CDR3 extends over 12 amino acids. Between the trimmed V and J ends, which lost 3 bases and 10 bases, there was a span of 11 bases. The germline V gene has CDR1 SGHAT and CDR2 FQNNGV. The CDR3 is CASSFQEGPQYF. CDR3 DNA sequence: TGTGCCAGCAGCTTTCAGGAGGGTCCGCAGTATTTT. Using reference TRBV11-2 and TRBJ2-3 for the parts outside the CDR3, the full variable domain is EAGVAQSPRYKIIEKRQSVAFWCNPISGHATLYWYQQILGQGPKLLIQFQNNGVVDDSQLPKDRFSAERLKGVDSTLKIQPAKLEDSAVYLCASSFQEGPQYFGPGTRLTVL.

This rearrangement joins TRBV3-1 (or the pseudogene TRBV3-2) to TRBJ2-7; D is undetermined. CDR1 is LGHDT, CDR2 YNNKEL, per germline (reference sequence). The CDR3 runs to 14 residues. The V and J ends lost 0 bases and 2 bases respectively, with 8 bases between them. Here the CDR3 reads CASSQDFSAYEQYF. The CDR3 DNA is TGTGCCAGCAGCCAAGATTTCTCCGCCTACGAGCAGTACTTC.

V and J are TRBV6-5 and TRBJ1-1; possible D gene TRBD1, 6 bases. The germline V and J ends were trimmed by 7 bases and 4 bases, with 13 bases remaining between them. The CDR3 runs to 13 residues. Germline V gene data show CDR1 as MNHEY and CDR2 as SVGAGI. The CDR3 region is CASTQGVGTEAFF. The CDR3 DNA reads as TGTGCCAGCACACAGGGAGTAGGCACTGAAGCTTTCTTT.

The chain joins TRBV3-1 (or the pseudogene TRBV3-2) to TRBJ1-4; the D is unclear. Trimming removed 0 bases from V and 5 bases from J, with 10 bases in between. The CDR3 runs 15 residues. Germline-derived CDR1 and CDR2 are LGHDT and YNNKEL (reference sequence). For the CDR3, the DNA is TGTGCCAGCAGCCAAGATTTACCTACGAATGAAAAACTGTTTTTT. Protein sequence: CASSQDLPTNEKLFF.

The chain has TRBV2 and TRBJ2-1; D unclear. The CDR3 length is 12 residues. The V gene lost 8 bases and the J gene lost 9 bases, with 14 bases spanning the gap. The germline gives CDR1 SNHLY, CDR2 FYNNEI. The CDR3 sequence: CASRTPTAEQFF. DNA of the CDR3: TGTGCCAGCCGTACCCCGACTGCTGAGCAGTTCTTC. The variable domain in full, with the rest retrieved from reference TRBV2 and TRBJ2-1, is EPEVTQTPSHQVTQMGQEVILRCVPISNHLYFYWYRQILGQKVEFLVSFYNNEISEKSEIFDDQFSVERPDGSNFTLKIRSTKLEDSAMYFCASRTPTAEQFFGPGTRLTVL.

The chain employs TRBV19 and TRBJ1-2, with TRBD1 matching over 8 bases. Germline assignment: CDR1 LNHDA and CDR2 SQIVND (reference sequence). The CDR3 has 14 residues. J gave up 7 bases and V 3 bases, and 7 bases lay outside the gene matches. The CDR3 sequence: CASSIRQGASGYTF. The CDR3 DNA reads TGTGCCAGTAGTATCAGGCAGGGGGCAAGTGGCTACACCTTC.

This clone was seen only once. The chain links TRBV15 to TRBJ2-7, with 9 bases matching TRBD1. With V trimmed by 8 bases and J by 4 bases, 9 bases remained unmatched. Germline values: CDR1 LNHNV, CDR2 YYDKDF (reference sequence). This CDR3 spans 14 amino acids. The DNA of the CDR3 is TGTGCCACCGGCGCCGGGACAGGGTGGTACGAGCAGTACTTC. The encoded protein is CATGAGTGWYEQYF.

The genes are TRBV5-6 and TRBJ1-5, with D unclear. The germline CDR1 and CDR2 sequences are SGHDT and YYEEEE. V was pared by 0 bases and J by 1 base, with 5 bases between. The CDR3 extends over 14 amino acids. The CDR3 region is CASSLVESNQPQHF. In DNA, the CDR3 is TGTGCCAGCAGCTTGGTGGAGAGCAATCAGCCCCAGCATTTT.

This clone was counted only a few times. This rearrangement joins TRBV7-2 to TRBJ2-3; TRBD2 aligns across 7 bases. Germline V gives CDR1 SGHTA, CDR2 FQGNSA. J gave up 4 bases and V 5 bases, and 3 bases lay outside the gene matches. The CDR3 covers 13 residues. In DNA form, the CDR3 reads TGTGCCAGCAGCAGGACTAGATCAGATACGCAGTATTTT. The encoded protein is CASSRTRSDTQYF.